Here is one T cell receptor (beta chain) with its context. What it binds is not known. Trimming took off 3 bases at V and 6 bases at J, with 13 bases between the two ends. The CDR3 totals 14 residues. Data came from immunoSEQ multiplex PCR; TCRdb stores just in-frame clones and leaves some out. This sample has over 100,000 clones, with 90% to 95% found just once. This entry belongs to a study of graft-versus-host responses after intestinal transplantation. Study as a whole: Anti-thymocyte globulin induction was given to all recipients, followed by tacrolimus and steroids for roughly 3 years.

Whole-study results and caveats: Recipient bone marrow held GvH clones, some seen earlier in ileum or blood. Researchers found peak circulating GvH clone levels linked to early post-transplant HvG declines. Some patients had graft-donor T cell macrochimerism, and their allografts showed high graft-versus-host to host-versus-graft clonal ratios.

The chain uses TRBV5-7 and TRBJ1-5; the D gene is possibly TRBD1 (6 bases). Being an ORF, TRBV5-7 has a function that is uncertain. This clonotype was obtained from a human donor who received an intestinal transplant. This specimen was unstimulated CD4+ T cells sorted from spleen or lymph node cells, taken before intestinal transplant. In nucleotides, the CDR3 is TGTGCCAGCAGCTGGGGGGGGCGCGGTCAGCCCCAGCATTTT. Protein product: CASSWGGRGQPQHF.